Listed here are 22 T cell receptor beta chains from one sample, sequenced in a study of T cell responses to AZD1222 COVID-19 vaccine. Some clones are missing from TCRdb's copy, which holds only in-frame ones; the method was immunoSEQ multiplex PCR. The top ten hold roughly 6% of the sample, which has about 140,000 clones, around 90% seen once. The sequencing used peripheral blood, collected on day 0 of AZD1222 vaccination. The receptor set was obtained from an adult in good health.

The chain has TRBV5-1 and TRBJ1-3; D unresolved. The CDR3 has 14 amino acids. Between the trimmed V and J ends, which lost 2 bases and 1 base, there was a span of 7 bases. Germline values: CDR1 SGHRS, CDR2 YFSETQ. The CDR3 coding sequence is TGCGCCAGCAGCTTATCACGATCTGGAAACACCATATATTTT. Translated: CASSLSRSGNTIYF.

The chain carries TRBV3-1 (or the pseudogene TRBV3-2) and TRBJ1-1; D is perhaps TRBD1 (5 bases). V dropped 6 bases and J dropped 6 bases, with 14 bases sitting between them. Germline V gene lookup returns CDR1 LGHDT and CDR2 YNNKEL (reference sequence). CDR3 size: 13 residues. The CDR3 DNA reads TGTGCCAGCAGTTCTACAAGGGGCGCTGAAGCTTTCTTT. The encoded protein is CASSSTRGAEAFF.

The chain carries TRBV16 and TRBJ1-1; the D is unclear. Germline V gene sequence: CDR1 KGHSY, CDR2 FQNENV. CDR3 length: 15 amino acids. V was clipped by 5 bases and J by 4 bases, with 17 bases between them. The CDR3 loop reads CASSSPGGLGTEAFF. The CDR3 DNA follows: TGTGCCAGCAGCTCCCCGGGTGGGCTTGGCACTGAAGCTTTCTTT.

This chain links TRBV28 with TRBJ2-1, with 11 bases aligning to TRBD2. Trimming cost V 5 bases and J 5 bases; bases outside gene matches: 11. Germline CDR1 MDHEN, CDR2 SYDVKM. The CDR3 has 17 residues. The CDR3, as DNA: TGTGCCAGCAGTCCGAGACTAGCGGGGTTGGGTGACAATGAGCAGTTCTTC. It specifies CASSPRLAGLGDNEQFF.

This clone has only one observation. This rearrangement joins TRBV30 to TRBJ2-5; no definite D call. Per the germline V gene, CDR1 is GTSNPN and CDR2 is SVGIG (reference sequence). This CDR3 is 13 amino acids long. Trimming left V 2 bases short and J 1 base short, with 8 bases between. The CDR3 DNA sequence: TGTGCCTGGAGTTTACGTATCCAAGAGACCCAGTACTTC. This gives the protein CAWSLRIQETQYF.

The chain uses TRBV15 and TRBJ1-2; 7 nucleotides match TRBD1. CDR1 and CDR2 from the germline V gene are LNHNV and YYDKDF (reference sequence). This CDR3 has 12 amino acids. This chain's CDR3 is CASAGDSYGYTF. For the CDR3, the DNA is TGTGCTTCAGCCGGGGACAGCTATGGCTACACCTTC.

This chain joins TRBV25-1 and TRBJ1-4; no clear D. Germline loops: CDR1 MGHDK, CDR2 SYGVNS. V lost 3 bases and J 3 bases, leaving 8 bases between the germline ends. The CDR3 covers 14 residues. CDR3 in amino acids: CASSDRRSNEKLFF. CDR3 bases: TGTGCCAGCAGTGACAGGCGATCTAATGAAAAACTGTTTTTT.

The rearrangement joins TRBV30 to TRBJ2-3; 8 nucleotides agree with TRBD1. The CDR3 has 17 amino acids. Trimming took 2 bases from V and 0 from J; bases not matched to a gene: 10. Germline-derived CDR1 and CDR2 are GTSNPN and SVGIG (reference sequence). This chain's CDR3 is CAWSWGRTGRSTDTQYF. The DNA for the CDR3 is TGTGCCTGGAGTTGGGGAAGGACAGGGCGTAGCACAGATACGCAGTATTTT.

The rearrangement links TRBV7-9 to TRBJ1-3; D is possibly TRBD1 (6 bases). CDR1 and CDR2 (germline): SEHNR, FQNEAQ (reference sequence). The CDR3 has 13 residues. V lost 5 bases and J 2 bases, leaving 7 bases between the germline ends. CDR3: CASSGGAGNTIYF. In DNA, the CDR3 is TGTGCCAGCAGCGGGGGCGCTGGAAACACCATATATTTT.

The CDR3 DNA sequence: TGCGCCAGCAGCCCTTGGGACAGGGGATACGAGCAGTACTTC. Encoded protein: CASSPWDRGYEQYF. The V and J genes are TRBV5-1 and TRBJ2-7; TRBD1 matches 10 bases. The CDR3 is made up of 14 amino acids. Trimming cost V 4 bases and J 4 bases; bases outside gene matches: 5. Germline CDR1 and CDR2: SGHRS and YFSETQ.

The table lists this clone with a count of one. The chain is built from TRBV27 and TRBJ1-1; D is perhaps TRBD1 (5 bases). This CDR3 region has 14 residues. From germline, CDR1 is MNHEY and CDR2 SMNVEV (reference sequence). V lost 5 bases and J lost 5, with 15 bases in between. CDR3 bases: TGTGCCAGCAGTGCGCAGGGTAGTCTAACTGAAGCTTTCTTT. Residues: CASSAQGSLTEAFF.

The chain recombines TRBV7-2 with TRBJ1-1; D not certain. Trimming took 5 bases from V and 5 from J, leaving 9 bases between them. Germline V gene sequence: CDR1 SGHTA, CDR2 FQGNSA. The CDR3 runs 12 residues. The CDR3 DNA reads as TGTGCCAGCAGCGCGCGGGAGACTGAAGCTTTCTTT. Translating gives CASSARETEAFF.

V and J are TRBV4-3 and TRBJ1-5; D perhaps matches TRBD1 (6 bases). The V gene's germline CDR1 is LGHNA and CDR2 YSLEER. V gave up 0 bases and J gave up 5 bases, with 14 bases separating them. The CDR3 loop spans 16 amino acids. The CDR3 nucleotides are TGCGCCAGCAGCCAAGATGGGCAGGGGATGGATCAGCCCCAGCATTTT. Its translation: CASSQDGQGMDQPQHF.

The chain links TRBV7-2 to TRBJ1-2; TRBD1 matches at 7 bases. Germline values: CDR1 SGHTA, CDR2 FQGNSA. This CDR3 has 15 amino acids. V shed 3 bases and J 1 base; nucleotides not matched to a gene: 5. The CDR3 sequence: CASSLGGQFNYGYTF. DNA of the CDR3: TGTGCCAGCAGCTTGGGGGGACAGTTTAACTATGGCTACACCTTC.

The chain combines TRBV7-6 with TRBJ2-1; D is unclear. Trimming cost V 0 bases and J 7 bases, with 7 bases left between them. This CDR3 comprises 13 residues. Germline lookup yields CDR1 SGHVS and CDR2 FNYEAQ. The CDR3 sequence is CASSLALGNEQFF. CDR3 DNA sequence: TGTGCCAGCAGCTTAGCCTTGGGTAATGAGCAGTTCTTC.

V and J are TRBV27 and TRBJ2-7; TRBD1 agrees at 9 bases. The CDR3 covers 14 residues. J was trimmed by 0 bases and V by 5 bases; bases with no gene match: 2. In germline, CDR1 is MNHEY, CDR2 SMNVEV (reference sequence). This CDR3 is CASSLDRGSYEQYF. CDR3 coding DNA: TGTGCCAGCAGTCTGGACAGGGGCTCCTACGAGCAGTACTTC.

The CDR3 nucleotides read TGTGCCAGCAGTTCCCCCGGGACAGGGCCGCGCGAGCAGTACTTC. Its protein is CASSSPGTGPREQYF. This chain links TRBV28 with TRBJ2-7, with TRBD1 matching 9 bases. This CDR3 spans 15 amino acids. Germline loops: CDR1 MDHEN, CDR2 SYDVKM. V lost 4 bases, J lost 6 bases, and 10 bases stayed unmatched.

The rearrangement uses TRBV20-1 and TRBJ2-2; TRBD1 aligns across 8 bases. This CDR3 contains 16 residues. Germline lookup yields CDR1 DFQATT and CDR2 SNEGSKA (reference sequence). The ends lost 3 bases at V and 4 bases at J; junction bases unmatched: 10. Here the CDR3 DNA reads TGCAGTGCTAGTAAGGGAGGACAGGGCCGCACCGGGGAGCTGTTTTTT. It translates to CSASKGGQGRTGELFF.

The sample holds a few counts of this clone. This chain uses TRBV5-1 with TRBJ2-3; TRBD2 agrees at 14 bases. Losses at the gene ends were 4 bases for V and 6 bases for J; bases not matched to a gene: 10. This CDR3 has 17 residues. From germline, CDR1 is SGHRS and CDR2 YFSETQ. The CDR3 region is CASSQRLAGGNRDTQYF. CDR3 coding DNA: TGCGCCAGCAGCCAAAGACTAGCGGGAGGGAACCGGGATACGCAGTATTTT. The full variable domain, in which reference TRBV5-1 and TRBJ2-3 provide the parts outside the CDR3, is KAGVTQTPRYLIKTRGQQVTLSCSPISGHRSVSWYQQTPGQGLQFLFEYFSETQRNKGNFPGRFSGRQFSNSRSEMNVSTLELGDSALYLCASSQRLAGGNRDTQYFGPGTRLTVL.

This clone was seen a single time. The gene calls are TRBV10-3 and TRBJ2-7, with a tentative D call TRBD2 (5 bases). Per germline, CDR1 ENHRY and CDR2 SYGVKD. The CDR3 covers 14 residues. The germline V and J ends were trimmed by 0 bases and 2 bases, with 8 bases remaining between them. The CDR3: CAISESGAAYEQYF. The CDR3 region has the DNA TGTGCCATCAGTGAGTCGGGAGCCGCCTACGAGCAGTACTTC.

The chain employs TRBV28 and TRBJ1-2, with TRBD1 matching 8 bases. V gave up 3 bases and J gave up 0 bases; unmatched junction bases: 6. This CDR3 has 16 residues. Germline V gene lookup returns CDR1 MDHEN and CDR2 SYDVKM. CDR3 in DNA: TGTGCCAGCAGTTTCACTGGGACAGGCCCTAACTATGGCTACACCTTC. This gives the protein CASSFTGTGPNYGYTF.

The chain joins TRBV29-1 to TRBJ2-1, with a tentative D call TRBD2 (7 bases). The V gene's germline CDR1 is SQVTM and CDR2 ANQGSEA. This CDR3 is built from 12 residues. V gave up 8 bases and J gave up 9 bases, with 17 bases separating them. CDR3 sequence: CSLWGGGGEQFF. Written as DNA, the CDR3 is TGCAGCCTCTGGGGGGGAGGGGGTGAGCAGTTCTTC.